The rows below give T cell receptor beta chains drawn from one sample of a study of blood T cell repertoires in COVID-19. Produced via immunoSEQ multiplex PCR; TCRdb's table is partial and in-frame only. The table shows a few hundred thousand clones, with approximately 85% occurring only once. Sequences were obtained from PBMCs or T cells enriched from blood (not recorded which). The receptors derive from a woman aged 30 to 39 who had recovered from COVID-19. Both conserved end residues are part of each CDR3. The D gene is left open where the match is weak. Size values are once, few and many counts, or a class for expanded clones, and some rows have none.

CDR3 protein: CASSSYSNQPQHF; CDR3 DNA: TGTGCCAGCAGTTCGTATAGCAATCAGCCCCAGCATTTT; clone size: .; J gene: TRBJ1-5; CDR3 length: 13; D gene: .; V gene: TRBV28
CDR3 protein: CAISESRAGGPIAGANVLTF; CDR3 DNA: TGTGCCATCAGTGAGTCGAGGGCGGGGGGGCCCATAGCTGGGGCCAACGTCCTGACTTTC; clone size: .; J gene: TRBJ2-6; CDR3 length: 20; D gene: TRBD2; V gene: TRBV10-3
CDR3 protein: CASSNFGQGNTEAFF; CDR3 DNA: TGTGCCAGTAGTAACTTCGGACAGGGGAACACTGAAGCTTTCTTT; clone size: .; J gene: TRBJ1-1; CDR3 length: 15; D gene: TRBD1; V gene: TRBV19
CDR3 protein: CASCPTVNQPQHF; CDR3 DNA: TGTGCCAGCTGTCCGACAGTTAATCAGCCCCAGCATTTT; clone size: .; J gene: TRBJ1-5; CDR3 length: 13; D gene: .; V gene: TRBV18
CDR3 protein: CASSGSSRQAKNIQYF; CDR3 DNA: TGTGCCAGCAGCGGAAGTTCTCGACAGGCCAAAAACATTCAGTACTTC; clone size: .; J gene: TRBJ2-4; CDR3 length: 16; D gene: .; V gene: TRBV2
CDR3 protein: CASRRPGTEKGEAFF; CDR3 DNA: TGTGCCAGCAGGCGGCCGGGGACAGAAAAGGGGGAAGCTTTCTTT; clone size: .; J gene: TRBJ1-1; CDR3 length: 15; D gene: TRBD1; V gene: TRBV11-2
CDR3 protein: CASSDGGETQYF; CDR3 DNA: TGCGCCAGCAGTGACGGCGGAGAGACCCAGTACTTC; clone size: .; J gene: TRBJ2-5; CDR3 length: 12; D gene: .; V gene: TRBV10-1
CDR3 protein: CASSPPLGRGNEQFF; CDR3 DNA: TGTGCCAGCTCACCACCGTTAGGGAGAGGCAATGAGCAGTTCTTC; clone size: few; J gene: TRBJ2-1; CDR3 length: 15; D gene: .; V gene: TRBV18
CDR3 protein: CVIGGGSSGNTIYF; CDR3 DNA: TGTGTGATTGGAGGGGGCTCTTCTGGAAACACCATATATTTT; clone size: .; J gene: TRBJ1-3; CDR3 length: 14; D gene: TRBD1; V gene: TRBV7-9
CDR3 protein: CASSQTVETLLYYGYTF; CDR3 DNA: TGTGCCAGCAGTCAGACAGTCGAAACCTTGCTGTACTATGGCTACACCTTC; clone size: .; J gene: TRBJ1-2; CDR3 length: 17; D gene: .; V gene: TRBV28
CDR3 protein: CASSPGQGRQTQYF; CDR3 DNA: TGTGCCAGCAGTCCCGGACAGGGAAGGCAGACCCAGTACTTC; clone size: once; J gene: TRBJ2-5; CDR3 length: 14; D gene: TRBD1; V gene: TRBV6-5
CDR3 protein: CASGPGGSSYNEQFF; CDR3 DNA: TGTGCCAGCGGCCCCGGGGGAAGCTCCTACAATGAGCAGTTCTTC; clone size: .; J gene: TRBJ2-1; CDR3 length: 15; D gene: .; V gene: TRBV9